The clone carrying this T cell receptor beta chain has more than one count but fewer than ten. Its ends do not fully match the called genes, so a read error is possible. The germline V gene encodes CDR1 SNHLY and CDR2 FYNNEI. This CDR3 is 14 amino acids long. These data come from a study of CDR3 diversity in severe acne. TCRdb reprocessed the PCR reads with MiXCR, giving one entry per CDR3 protein. The sample comprises 97,000 or so distinct CDR3 sequences, roughly 51% of which are singletons, and 9.5% to 15% rests with the top ten. The rearrangement joins TRBV2 to TRBJ1-1; possibly TRBD1 for D (5 bases). The receptor was derived from a male donor with acne. Sequences were obtained from blood. DNA for the CDR3: TGTGCCAGCAGTGAAGCGCTTGGGGCAGCCCAGACCCCCTTT. It translates to CASSEALGAAQTPF.